This TCR beta chain stems from a study of cytomegalovirus exposure and HLA in healthy donors. Study-wide results and limits: In an earlier analysis, productive rearrangement rates for most beta V segments clustered near 90% or 30%. No immune exposure information besides CMV serostatus was available. Presence/absence analyses treated sequencing depth as roughly uniform across donors. Among the most significant clusters, several appeared linked to common viral pathogens in a later analysis.

The CDR3 length is 13 residues. V gave up 8 bases and J gave up 3 bases, with 17 bases separating them. The germline V gene has CDR1 SQVTM and CDR2 ANQGSEA. 60 Vbeta and 13 Jbeta primers were used in PCR. The assay was immunoSEQ multiplex PCR, and TCRdb's table has in-frame clones only and misses some. The repertoire consists of fewer than 150,000 clones, with around 85% occurring once and the leading ten covering 6.7%. Concerning this clone itself: The antigen is unknown.

The sample comprised PBMCs. The source is a woman in her 30s in good health and CMV-seropositive. The chain recombines TRBV29-1 with TRBJ2-7; TRBD2 is a possible D gene (5 bases). The CDR3 DNA reads TGCAGCCACTCCTCGGGGTTTTGCTACGAGCAGTACTTC. It specifies CSHSSGFCYEQYF.